This TCR beta chain originates from a study of identical twins. TCRdb itself ran the 5' RACE reads through MiXCR, one entry per CDR3 protein. The table records 450,000 or so distinct CDR3 sequences, roughly 26% of them present only once. The V gene's germline CDR1 is SEHNR and CDR2 FQNEAQ (reference sequence). The CDR3 is 13 amino acids. The sample holds many counts of this clonotype. One junction end does not reproduce the germline sequence, and a read error may be involved. This same sample was also part of a study on T cells expressing NK-cell markers.

The specimen was CD4+ T cells sorted from blood. V and J are TRBV7-9 and TRBJ1-2; D might be TRBD1 (6 bases). This receptor was taken from a woman aged 18-35 years in good health. This CDR3 is CASNAQGPDGYTF. DNA of the CDR3: TGTGCCAGCAACGCACAGGGCCCTGATGGCTACACTTTC.